The 18 T cell receptor beta chains below all came from one sample that was sequenced in a study of T cells in Graves' hyperthyroidism and ophthalmopathy. RNA transcripts provided the source from which TCR beta CDR3 regions were amplified. An initial round of RT-PCR targeting the TCR CDR3 relied on the HTBI primer set. In TCRdb, the multiplex PCR reads were re-called with MiXCR into one record per CDR3 protein. This table holds fewer than 750,000 distinct CDR3 sequences, about 15% found once. Sequenced sample: blood. These receptors came from a woman aged 50 to 65 with Graves' ophthalmopathy.

This clonotype has ten or more counts. This rearrangement joins TRBV7-9 to TRBJ2-2; 16 bases agree with TRBD2. The CDR3 is 17 residues long. J gave up 4 bases and V 6 bases, and 5 bases lay outside the gene matches. CDR1 is SEHNR, CDR2 FQNEAQ, per germline (reference sequence). In DNA form, the CDR3 reads TGTGCCAGCAGTGGGACTAGCGGGAGGGCCGGCACCGGGGAGCTGTTTTTT. It specifies CASSGTSGRAGTGELFF. The variable domain in full, with the rest retrieved from reference TRBV7-9 and TRBJ2-2, is DTGVSQNPRHKITKRGQNVTFRCDPISEHNRLYWYRQTLGQGPEFLTYFQNEAQLEKSRLLSDRFSAERPKGSFSTLEIQRTEQGDSAMYLCASSGTSGRAGTGELFFGEGSRLTVL.

This clonotype was counted a few times. V and J are TRBV4-3 and TRBJ1-1, with D unresolved. In germline, CDR1 is LGHNA, CDR2 YSLEER. With 0 bases removed from V and 0 bases from J, the gap between germline ends came to 20 bases. The CDR3 consists of 19 residues. In nucleotides, the CDR3 is TGCGCCAGCAGCCAAGAGTTCCCCCAGCCAGCTTACATGAACACTGAAGCTTTCTTT. This encodes CASSQEFPQPAYMNTEAFF.

This clonotype was found a few times. This sequence joins TRBV15 and TRBJ2-5, with D unresolved. V was cut by 9 bases and J by 2 bases, with 13 bases left in between. The CDR3 consists of 13 residues. CDR1 is LNHNV, CDR2 YYDKDF, per germline (reference sequence). The CDR3, as DNA: TGTGCCACTCTTGGTCCGGGTCAAGAGACCCAGTACTTC. Its protein is CATLGPGQETQYF. The full variable domain, rest sourced from reference TRBV15 and TRBJ2-5, is DAMVIQNPRYQVTQFGKPVTLSCSQTLNHNVMYWYQQKSSQAPKLLFHYYDKDFNNEADTPDNFQSRRPNTSFCFLDIRSPGLGDTAMYLCATLGPGQETQYFGPGTRLLVL.

V usage is TRBV10-3 and J usage is TRBJ1-4; TRBD1 matches at 7 bases. This CDR3 region has 15 residues. Germline-derived CDR1 and CDR2 are ENHRY and SYGVKD. Trimming removed 4 bases from V and 3 bases from J; junction bases left unmatched: 5. CDR3: CAISVDRRANEKLFF. In nucleotides, the CDR3 is TGTGCCATCAGTGTGGACAGGAGGGCTAATGAAAAACTGTTTTTT.

This clonotype was counted between two and nine times. This chain joins TRBV10-3 and TRBJ2-7, with TRBD1 matching 8 bases. The CDR3 length is 15 residues. J lost 2 bases, V lost 6 bases, and 9 bases had no gene match. Germline values: CDR1 ENHRY, CDR2 SYGVKD. CDR3 amino acids: CAIRESGTGPYEQYF. CDR3 nucleotide sequence: TGTGCCATCAGAGAATCCGGGACAGGCCCCTACGAGCAGTACTTC.

The J gene is TRBJ2-4, the V gene TRBV4-3; possibly TRBD1 or TRBD2 for D (5 bases each). Trimming took off 0 bases at V and 6 bases at J, with 12 bases between the two ends. The CDR3 has 15 amino acids. CDR1 is LGHNA, CDR2 YSLEER, per germline. For the CDR3, the DNA is TGCGCCAGCAGCCAAGATCGGGACGAATTAAACATTCAGTACTTC. Translated: CASSQDRDELNIQYF.

This clonotype was found many times. V is TRBV7-9 and J is TRBJ2-3, with D possibly TRBD2 on 5 matching bases. Between the trimmed V and J ends, which lost 4 bases and 7 bases, there was a span of 12 bases. From germline, CDR1 is SEHNR and CDR2 FQNEAQ (reference sequence). This CDR3 comprises 13 residues. DNA for the CDR3: TGTGCCAGCAGCTCACTAACCGGGAATACGCAGTATTTT. It translates to CASSSLTGNTQYF. Together with reference TRBV7-9 and TRBJ2-3, the CDR3 gives the full variable domain: DTGVSQNPRHKITKRGQNVTFRCDPISEHNRLYWYRQTLGQGPEFLTYFQNEAQLEKSRLLSDRFSAERPKGSFSTLEIQRTEQGDSAMYLCASSSLTGNTQYFGPGTRLTVL.

This clonotype has a handful of counts. CDR3 sequence (DNA): TGTGCCAGCAGCCGATCTACTAGCGGGGACGAGCAGTACTTC. This encodes CASSRSTSGDEQYF. This chain joins TRBV3-1 and TRBJ2-7; TRBD2 matches 10 bases. CDR3 size: 14 residues. Losses at the gene ends were 4 bases for V and 5 bases for J; bases not matched to a gene: 5. Germline CDR1 and CDR2: LGHDT and YNNKEL (reference sequence).

In its sample, this clonotype was seen many times. The V call is TRBV28, the J call TRBJ1-2; 9 positions match TRBD1. Unmatched junction bases numbered 9, after V lost 5 bases and J lost 5 bases. The germline V gene has CDR1 MDHEN and CDR2 SYDVKM. The CDR3 covers 15 residues. The CDR3 coding sequence is TGTGCCAGCAGTCTAACGGGACAGGGTAAATATGGCTACACCTTC. Protein product: CASSLTGQGKYGYTF.

This clonotype was counted at least ten times. V and J are TRBV20-1 and TRBJ1-1, with TRBD1 matching over 9 bases. CDR3 size: 14 residues. With 4 bases clipped from V and 1 base from J, the junction kept 4 bases outside the gene matches. The germline V gene encodes CDR1 DFQATT and CDR2 SNEGSKA (reference sequence). The CDR3 coding sequence is TGCAGTGCTACCGGACAGGGGACGAACACTGAAGCTTTCTTT. Protein: CSATGQGTNTEAFF.

This rearrangement joins TRBV2 to TRBJ2-1, with 8 bases identical to TRBD2. After removal of 8 bases from V and 8 bases from J, the junction contained 14 bases not matched to a gene. CDR1 SNHLY and CDR2 FYNNEI come from the germline V gene. The CDR3 runs to 15 residues. CDR3 DNA: TGTGCCAGCCCGCTTCTTAGCGGGACGGGCGATGAGCAGTTCTTC. Its translation: CASPLLSGTGDEQFF.

This clonotype showed up many times. V and J are TRBV6-6 and TRBJ2-5; 7 bases align to TRBD1. There are 15 residues in the CDR3. V was clipped by 2 bases and J by 0 bases; unmatched bases: 3. The germline gives CDR1 MNHNY, CDR2 SVGAGI (reference sequence). The CDR3 sequence is CASSYRDRNQETQYF. CDR3 DNA sequence: TGTGCCAGCAGTTACCGGGACAGAAACCAAGAGACCCAGTACTTC.

The V and J genes are TRBV28 and TRBJ2-1; D gene ambiguous. Germline V CDR1 and CDR2: MDHEN, SYDVKM. Trimming stripped 8 bases from V and 10 bases from J, with 15 bases between. The CDR3 totals 12 residues. For the CDR3, the DNA is TGTGCCAGCCTTGGTACAGCTCGCGAGCAGTTCTTC. It translates to CASLGTAREQFF. Variable domain in full (rest from reference TRBV28 and TRBJ2-1): DVKVTQSSRYLVKRTGEKVFLECVQDMDHENMFWYRQDPGLGLRLIYFSYDVKMKEKGDIPEGYSVSREKKERFSLILESASTNQTSMYLCASLGTAREQFFGPGTRLTVL.

The chain carries TRBV20-1 and TRBJ2-3; 9 bases agree with TRBD2. The CDR3 sequence is 15 residues long. Germline-derived CDR1 and CDR2 are DFQATT and SNEGSKA (reference sequence). V was pared by 5 bases and J by 0 bases, with 6 bases of the junction left unmatched. The CDR3 is CSAGVSGGSTDTQYF. CDR3 nucleotide sequence: TGCAGTGCTGGGGTTAGCGGGGGTAGCACAGATACGCAGTATTTT.

This clonotype has more than one count but fewer than ten. This rearrangement joins TRBV6-2 or TRBV6-3 to TRBJ2-3; a possible D gene is TRBD2 (6 bases). The CDR3 runs 15 residues. CDR1 and CDR2 from the germline V gene are MNHEY and SVGEGT. V gave up 4 bases and J gave up 0 bases, with 11 bases separating them. The CDR3 sequence: CASSSRRESTDTQYF. Written as DNA, the CDR3 is TGTGCCAGCAGTTCCCGCCGGGAGAGCACAGATACGCAGTATTTT.

This clonotype was observed at least ten times. The rearrangement uses TRBV20-1 and TRBJ2-1; the D gene is possibly TRBD2 (6 bases). The germline V gene has CDR1 DFQATT and CDR2 SNEGSKA (reference sequence). There are 14 residues in the CDR3. V shed 4 bases and J shed 9 bases, with 19 bases lying between them. This chain's CDR3 is CSAKVHGAGSEQFF. The CDR3, as DNA: TGCAGTGCTAAAGTCCACGGGGCGGGGAGTGAGCAGTTCTTC.

The sample holds many counts of this clonotype. The germline gene is not matched at one end of the junction; a read error may be the cause. The chain employs TRBV7-2 and TRBJ2-1; no clear D gene. CDR3 length: 11 amino acids. In germline, CDR1 is SGHTA, CDR2 FQGNSA. The CDR3 bases are TGTGCCAGCAACTTATACAATGAGCAGTTCTTC. Protein sequence: CASNLYNEQFF.

This clonotype was counted at least ten times. The V gene is TRBV11-3, the J gene TRBJ2-7, with D perhaps matching TRBD1 (6 bases). V shed 1 base and J shed 0 bases, with 7 bases lying between them. CDR3 length equals 14 residues. Looked up from germline, CDR1 is SGHNT and CDR2 is YENEEA. The DNA for the CDR3 is TGTGCCAGCAGCTTAGCGACAGGCTCCTACGAGCAGTACTTC. It specifies CASSLATGSYEQYF.